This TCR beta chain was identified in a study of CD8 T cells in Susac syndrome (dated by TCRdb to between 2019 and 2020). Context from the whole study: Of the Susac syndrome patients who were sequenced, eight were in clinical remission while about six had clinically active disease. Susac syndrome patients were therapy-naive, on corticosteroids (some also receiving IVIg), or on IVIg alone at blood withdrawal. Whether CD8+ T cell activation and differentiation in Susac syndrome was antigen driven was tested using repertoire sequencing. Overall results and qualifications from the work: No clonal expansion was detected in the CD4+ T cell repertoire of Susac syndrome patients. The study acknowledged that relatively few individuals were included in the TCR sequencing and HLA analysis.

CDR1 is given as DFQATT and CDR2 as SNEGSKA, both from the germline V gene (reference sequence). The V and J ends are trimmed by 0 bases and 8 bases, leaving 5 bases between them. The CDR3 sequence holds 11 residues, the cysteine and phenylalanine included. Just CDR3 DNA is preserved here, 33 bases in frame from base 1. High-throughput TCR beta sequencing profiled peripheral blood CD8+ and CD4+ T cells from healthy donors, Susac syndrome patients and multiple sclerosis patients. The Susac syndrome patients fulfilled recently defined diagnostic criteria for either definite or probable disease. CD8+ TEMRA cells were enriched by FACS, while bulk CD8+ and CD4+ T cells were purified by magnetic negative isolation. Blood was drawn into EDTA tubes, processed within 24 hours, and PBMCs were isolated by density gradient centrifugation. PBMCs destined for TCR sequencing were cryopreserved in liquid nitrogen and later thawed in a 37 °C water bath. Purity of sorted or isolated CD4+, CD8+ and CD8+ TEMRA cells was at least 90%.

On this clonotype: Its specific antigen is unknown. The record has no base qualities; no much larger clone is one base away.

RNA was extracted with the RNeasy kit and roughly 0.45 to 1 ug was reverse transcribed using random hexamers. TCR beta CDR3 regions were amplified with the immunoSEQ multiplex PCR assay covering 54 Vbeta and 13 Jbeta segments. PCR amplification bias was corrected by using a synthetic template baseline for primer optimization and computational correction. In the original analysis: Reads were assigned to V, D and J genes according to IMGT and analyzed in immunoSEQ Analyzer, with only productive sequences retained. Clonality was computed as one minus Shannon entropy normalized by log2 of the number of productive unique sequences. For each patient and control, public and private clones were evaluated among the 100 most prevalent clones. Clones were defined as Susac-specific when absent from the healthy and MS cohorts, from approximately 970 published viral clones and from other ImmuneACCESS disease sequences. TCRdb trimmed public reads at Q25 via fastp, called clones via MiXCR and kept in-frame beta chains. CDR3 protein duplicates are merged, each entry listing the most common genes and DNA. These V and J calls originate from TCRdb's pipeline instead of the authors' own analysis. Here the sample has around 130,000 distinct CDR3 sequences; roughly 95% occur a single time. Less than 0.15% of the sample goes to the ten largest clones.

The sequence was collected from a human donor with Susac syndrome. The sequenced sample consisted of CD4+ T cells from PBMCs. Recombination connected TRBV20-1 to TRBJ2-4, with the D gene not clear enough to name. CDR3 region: CSARDLDIQYF. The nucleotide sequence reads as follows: TGCAGTGCTAGAGATCTCGACATTCAGTACTTC.